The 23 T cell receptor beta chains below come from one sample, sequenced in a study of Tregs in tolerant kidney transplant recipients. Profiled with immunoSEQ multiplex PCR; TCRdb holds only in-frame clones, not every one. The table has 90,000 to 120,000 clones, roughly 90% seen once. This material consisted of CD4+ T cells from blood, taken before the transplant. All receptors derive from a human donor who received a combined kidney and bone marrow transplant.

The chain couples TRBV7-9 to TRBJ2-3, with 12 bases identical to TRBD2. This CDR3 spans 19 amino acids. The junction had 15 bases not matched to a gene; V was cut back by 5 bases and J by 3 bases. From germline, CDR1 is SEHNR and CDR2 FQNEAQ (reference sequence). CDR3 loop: CASSLHGLAGMVRTDTQYF. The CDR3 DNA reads TGTGCCAGCAGCCTCCACGGACTAGCGGGAATGGTTCGGACAGATACGCAGTATTTT.

The CDR3 DNA sequence: TGTGCCAGCAGCGTAGGTTACACTAGGGAGCAGTTCTTC. Translation gives CASSVGYTREQFF. The V gene is TRBV9, the J gene TRBJ2-1; D possibly corresponds to TRBD2 (5 bases). Germline CDR1 is SGDLS and CDR2 is YYNGEE. The CDR3 runs 13 residues. V lost 0 bases and J 10 bases, leaving 11 bases between the germline ends.

The CDR3 here is CASSPGLQGGQPQHF. The CDR3 DNA reads TGTGCCAGTAGTCCCGGACTCCAAGGAGGTCAGCCCCAGCATTTT. The V call is TRBV19, the J call TRBJ1-5; D gene unclear. V lost 5 bases and J lost 6, with 17 bases in between. This CDR3 has 15 amino acids. CDR1 is LNHDA and CDR2 is SQIVND in the germline V gene (reference sequence).

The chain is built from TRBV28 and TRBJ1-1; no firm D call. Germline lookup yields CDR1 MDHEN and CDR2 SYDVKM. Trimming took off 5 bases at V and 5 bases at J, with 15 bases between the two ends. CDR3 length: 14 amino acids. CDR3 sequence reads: CASSTPRPETEAFF. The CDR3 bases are TGTGCCAGCAGTACTCCCCGGCCGGAGACTGAAGCTTTCTTT.

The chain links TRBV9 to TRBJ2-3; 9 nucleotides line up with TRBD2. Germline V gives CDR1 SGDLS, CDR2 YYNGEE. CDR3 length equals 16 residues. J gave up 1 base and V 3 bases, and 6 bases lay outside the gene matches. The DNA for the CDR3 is TGTGCCAGCAGCGGCCGGCGGGGGGGCGGCACAGATACGCAGTATTTT. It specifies CASSGRRGGGTDTQYF.

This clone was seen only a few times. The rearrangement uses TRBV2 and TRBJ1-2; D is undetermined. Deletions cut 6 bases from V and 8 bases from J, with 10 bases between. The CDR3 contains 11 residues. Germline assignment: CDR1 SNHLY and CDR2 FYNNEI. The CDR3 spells CASSPELGYTF. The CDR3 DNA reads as TGTGCCAGCAGCCCCGAGCTCGGCTACACCTTC.

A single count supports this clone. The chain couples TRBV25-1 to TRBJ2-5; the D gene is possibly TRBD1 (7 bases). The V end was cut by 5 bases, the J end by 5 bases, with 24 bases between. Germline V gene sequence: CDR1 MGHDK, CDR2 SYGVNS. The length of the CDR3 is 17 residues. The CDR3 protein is CASSPPRGQTGQETQYF. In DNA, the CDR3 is TGTGCCAGCAGTCCTCCGCGGGGACAGACGGGACAGGAGACCCAGTACTTC.

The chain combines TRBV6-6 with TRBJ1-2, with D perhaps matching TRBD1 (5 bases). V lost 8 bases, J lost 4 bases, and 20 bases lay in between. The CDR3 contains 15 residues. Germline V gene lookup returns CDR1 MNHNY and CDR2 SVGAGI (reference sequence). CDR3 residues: CASGDRPEGAYGYTF. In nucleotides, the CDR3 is TGTGCCAGCGGGGATAGGCCCGAAGGGGCCTATGGCTACACCTTC.

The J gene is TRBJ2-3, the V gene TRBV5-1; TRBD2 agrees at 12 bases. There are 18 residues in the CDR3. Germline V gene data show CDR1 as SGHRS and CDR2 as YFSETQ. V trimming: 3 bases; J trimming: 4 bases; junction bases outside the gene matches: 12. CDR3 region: CASSSTSGGQVVADTQYF. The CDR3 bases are TGCGCCAGCAGCTCCACTAGCGGGGGGCAGGTGGTTGCAGATACGCAGTATTTT.

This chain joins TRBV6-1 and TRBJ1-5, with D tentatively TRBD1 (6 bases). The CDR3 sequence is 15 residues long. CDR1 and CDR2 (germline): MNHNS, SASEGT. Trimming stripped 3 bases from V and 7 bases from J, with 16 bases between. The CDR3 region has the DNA TGTGCCAGCAGTGAGGGAGGGGGGGCCCCCCAGCCCCAGCATTTT. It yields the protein CASSEGGGAPQPQHF.

CDR3 coding DNA: TGTGCCAGCAGCTTAGTCGCCGGGATTGGTACAGATACGCAGTATTTT. Protein product: CASSLVAGIGTDTQYF. The V call is TRBV7-2, the J call TRBJ2-3; the D gene is possibly TRBD2 (5 bases). V lost 1 base and J 3 bases, leaving 14 bases between the germline ends. The CDR3 contains 16 residues. The germline gives CDR1 SGHTA, CDR2 FQGNSA.

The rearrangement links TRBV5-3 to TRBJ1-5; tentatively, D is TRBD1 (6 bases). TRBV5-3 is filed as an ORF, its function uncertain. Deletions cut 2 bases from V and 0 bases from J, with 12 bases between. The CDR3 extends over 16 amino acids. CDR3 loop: CARSFQGSNSNQPQHF. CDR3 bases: TGTGCCAGAAGCTTTCAGGGGTCAAATAGCAATCAGCCCCAGCATTTT.

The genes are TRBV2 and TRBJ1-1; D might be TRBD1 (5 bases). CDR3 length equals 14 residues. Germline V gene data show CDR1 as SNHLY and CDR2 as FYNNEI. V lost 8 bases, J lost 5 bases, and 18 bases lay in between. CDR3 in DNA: TGTGCCAGCCAAGTAGACAGTCTGGGGACTGAAGCTTTCTTT. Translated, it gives CASQVDSLGTEAFF. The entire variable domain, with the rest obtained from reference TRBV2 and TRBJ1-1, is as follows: EPEVTQTPSHQVTQMGQEVILRCVPISNHLYFYWYRQILGQKVEFLVSFYNNEISEKSEIFDDQFSVERPDGSNFTLKIRSTKLEDSAMYFCASQVDSLGTEAFFGQGTRLTVV.

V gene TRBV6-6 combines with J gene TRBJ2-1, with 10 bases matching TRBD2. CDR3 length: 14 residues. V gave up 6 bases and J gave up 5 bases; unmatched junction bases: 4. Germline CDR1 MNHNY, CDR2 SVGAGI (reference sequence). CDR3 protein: CASRGTSEHNEQFF. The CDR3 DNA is TGTGCCAGCAGGGGGACTAGCGAACACAATGAGCAGTTCTTC.

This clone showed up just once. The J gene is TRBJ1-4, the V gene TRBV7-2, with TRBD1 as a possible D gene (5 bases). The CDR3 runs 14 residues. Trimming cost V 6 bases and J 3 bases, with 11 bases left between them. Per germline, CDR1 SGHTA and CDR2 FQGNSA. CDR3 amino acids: CASRRGNANEKLFF. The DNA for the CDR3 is TGTGCCAGCAGGCGGGGGAACGCTAATGAAAAACTGTTTTTT.

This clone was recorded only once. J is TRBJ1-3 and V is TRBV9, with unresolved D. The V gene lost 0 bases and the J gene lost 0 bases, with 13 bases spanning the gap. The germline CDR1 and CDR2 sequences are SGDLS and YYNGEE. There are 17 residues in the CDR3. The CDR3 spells CASSVGSGPGSGNTIYF. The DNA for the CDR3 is TGTGCCAGCAGCGTAGGGTCGGGTCCTGGCTCTGGAAACACCATATATTTT. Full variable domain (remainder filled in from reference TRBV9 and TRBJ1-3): DSGVTQTPKHLITATGQRVTLRCSPRSGDLSVYWYQQSLDQGLQFLIQYYNGEERAKGNILERFSAQQFPDLHSELNLSSLELGDSALYFCASSVGSGPGSGNTIYFGEGSWLTVV.

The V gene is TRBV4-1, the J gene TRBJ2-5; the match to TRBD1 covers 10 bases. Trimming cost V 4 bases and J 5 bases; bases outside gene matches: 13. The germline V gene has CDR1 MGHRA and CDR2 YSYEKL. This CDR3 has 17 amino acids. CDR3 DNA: TGCGCCAGCAGCCTGCAACCCGGGACAGGGGTCGGGGAGACCCAGTACTTC. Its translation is CASSLQPGTGVGETQYF.

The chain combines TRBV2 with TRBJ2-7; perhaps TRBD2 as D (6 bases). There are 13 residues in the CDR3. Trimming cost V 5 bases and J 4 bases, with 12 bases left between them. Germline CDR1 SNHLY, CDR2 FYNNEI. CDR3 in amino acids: CASSLGLTYEQYF. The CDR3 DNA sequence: TGTGCCAGCAGTCTCGGACTAACATACGAGCAGTACTTC.

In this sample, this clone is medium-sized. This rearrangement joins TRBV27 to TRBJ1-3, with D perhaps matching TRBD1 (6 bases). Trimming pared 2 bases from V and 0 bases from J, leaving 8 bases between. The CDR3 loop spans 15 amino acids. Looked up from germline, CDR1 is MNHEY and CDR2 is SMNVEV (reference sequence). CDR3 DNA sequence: TGTGCCAGCAGTTTAGGGGGCCACTCTGGAAACACCATATATTTT. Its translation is CASSLGGHSGNTIYF.

DNA of the CDR3: TGTGCCAGCAGTGAAGTCCAGGGGGCAAGGGGCAAGTATTTT. Translation gives CASSEVQGARGKYF. The chain employs TRBV6-1 and TRBJ2-3; 8 bases are a match to TRBD1. The germline gives CDR1 MNHNS, CDR2 SASEGT. The V gene end was trimmed by 1 base and the J gene end by 13 bases; junction bases not matched to a gene: 10. The CDR3 totals 14 residues.

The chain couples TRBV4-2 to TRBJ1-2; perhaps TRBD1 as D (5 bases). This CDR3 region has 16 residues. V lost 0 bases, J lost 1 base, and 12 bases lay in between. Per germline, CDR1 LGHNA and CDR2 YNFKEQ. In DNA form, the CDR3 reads TGTGCCAGCAGCCAAGAGGGGGGGATTTTTAACTATGGCTACACCTTC. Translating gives CASSQEGGIFNYGYTF.

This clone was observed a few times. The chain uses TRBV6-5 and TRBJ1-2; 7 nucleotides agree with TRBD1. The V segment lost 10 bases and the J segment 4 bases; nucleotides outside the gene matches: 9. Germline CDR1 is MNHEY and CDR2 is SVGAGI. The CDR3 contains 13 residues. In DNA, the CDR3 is TGTGCCACCATGGCCCCAGGGGGCTATGGCTACACCTTC. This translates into CATMAPGGYGYTF.

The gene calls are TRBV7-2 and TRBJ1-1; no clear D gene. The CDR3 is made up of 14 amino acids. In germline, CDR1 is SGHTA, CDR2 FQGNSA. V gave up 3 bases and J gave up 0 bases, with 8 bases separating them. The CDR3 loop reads CASSLRVMNTEAFF. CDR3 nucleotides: TGTGCCAGCAGCTTGAGGGTTATGAACACTGAAGCTTTCTTT.